These T cell receptor beta chains were read from a single sample in a study of control samples from healthy donors and cancer patients. Data came from immunoSEQ multiplex PCR; TCRdb stores just in-frame clones and leaves some out. The table records around 100,000 clones, around 88% of them present only once. The sequenced material came from blood. These TCRs come from a man in his thirties or forties in good health. CDR3s include the opening cysteine and the closing phenylalanine or tryptophan. Each record gives: D gene, J gene, clone size, V gene, CDR3 DNA, CDR3 protein. D genes are given only for firm matches. Not every row has a clone size; where given, it reads once, few, many or a size class.

.,TRBJ1-2,.,TRBV19,TGTGCCAGTAGTCCCCGACAGTGGGATGGCTACACCTTC,CASSPRQWDGYTF
TRBD2,TRBJ2-7,.,TRBV7-2,TGTGCCAGCAGCCGCCAGCGGGGGTCAGGGGAGCAGTACTTC,CASSRQRGSGEQYF
.,TRBJ1-1,once,TRBV3-1/TRBV3-2,TGTGCCAGCAGCCAAGATCCGCGGGTTAGAACTGAAGCTTTCTTT,CASSQDPRVRTEAFF
TRBD1,TRBJ1-1,.,TRBV4-1,TGCGCCAGCAGCCAAGGCGCAACACAGGGGGGTGAGACTGAAGCTTTCTTT,CASSQGATQGGETEAFF
.,TRBJ1-4,.,TRBV29-1,TGCAGCGTTGCTTCAGATAATGAAAAACTGTTTTTT,CSVASDNEKLFF
.,TRBJ1-5,.,TRBV5-6,TGTGCCAGCAGCTTCGGGACGGCAGGCGTTCGTAGCAATCAGCCCCAGCATTTT,CASSFGTAGVRSNQPQHF
.,TRBJ2-5,.,TRBV19,TGTGCCAGTAGTATAGGGTGGCAGGGAGCTCAAGAGACCCAGTACTTC,CASSIGWQGAQETQYF
.,TRBJ2-2,.,TRBV3-1/TRBV3-2,TGTGCCAGCAGCCTAGAAGGGATGGGCACCGGGGAGCTGTTTTTT,CASSLEGMGTGELFF
TRBD1,TRBJ2-3,.,TRBV28,TGTGCCAGCAGCACGGGACAGGGCACAGATACGCAGTATTTT,CASSTGQGTDTQYF
TRBD2,TRBJ2-1,.,TRBV23-1,TGCGCCAGCATGGAGGGTGACGGTTTAGCTAGCGGGGGTTACAATGAGCAGTTCTTC,CASMEGDGLASGGYNEQFF
.,TRBJ2-7,.,TRBV7-9,TGTGCCAGCAGCTTAGTTCCCGACGTCTACGAGCAGTACTTC,CASSLVPDVYEQYF
TRBD1,TRBJ1-1,few,TRBV27,TGTGCCAGCAGCCGGGACAGGTACCCGAACACTGAAGCTTTCTTT,CASSRDRYPNTEAFF
.,TRBJ2-1,.,TRBV10-3,TGTGCCATCAGGAGGGGGTCTGACAATGAGCAGTTCTTC,CAIRRGSDNEQFF
.,TRBJ1-2,.,TRBV4-2,TGTGCCAGCAGCCAAGCGGCGGGTGATGGCTACACCTTC,CASSQAAGDGYTF
.,TRBJ1-2,.,TRBV19,TGTGCCAGTAGTCCTGTGAGGAACTATGGCTACACCTTC,CASSPVRNYGYTF
.,TRBJ1-1,.,TRBV7-9,TGTGCCAGCAGCTTTTCAGGAAACACTGAAGCTTTCTTT,CASSFSGNTEAFF
.,TRBJ2-4,.,TRBV27,TGTGCCAGCAGTTTACGGGGTTCGGCCAAAAACATTCAGTACTTC,CASSLRGSAKNIQYF
TRBD1,TRBJ2-1,.,TRBV27,TGTGCCAGCAGTTTTACAGGGGGCCTTGAGCAGTTCTTC,CASSFTGGLEQFF
.,TRBJ1-1,.,TRBV24-1,TGTGCCACCAGTGATGGGCGTAGAACTGAAGCTTTCTTT,CATSDGRRTEAFF
.,TRBJ2-5,.,TRBV15,TGTGCCACCAGCAGAGAAATTCAAGAGACCCAGTACTTC,CATSREIQETQYF
.,TRBJ2-7,.,TRBV2,TGTGCCAGCAAGAAGACAGGGAGGACCTACGAGCAGTACTTC,CASKKTGRTYEQYF
TRBD1,TRBJ2-3,.,TRBV27,TGTGCCAGCAGTCGCCGGGACAGGTCCACAGATACGCAGTATTTT,CASSRRDRSTDTQYF
.,TRBJ2-1,.,TRBV27,TGTGCCAGCAGCTCCCCCAGAGACTCCTACAATGAGCAGTTCTTC,CASSSPRDSYNEQFF
.,TRBJ2-7,.,TRBV28,TGTGCCAGCAGCCCAAGGTTGCGCGCGTTCTCCTACGAGCAGTACTTC,CASSPRLRAFSYEQYF
.,TRBJ2-5,.,TRBV7-9,TGTGCCAGCAGCTTCCCCGGGACCTCGAAAGAGACCCAGTACTTC,CASSFPGTSKETQYF
.,TRBJ2-7,.,TRBV14,TGTGCCAGCAGCCAATACGGGAGCTCCTACGAGCAGTACTTC,CASSQYGSSYEQYF
TRBD1,TRBJ2-7,.,TRBV7-8,TGTGCCAGCAGCGCGGGACAGGGTCCCTACGAGCAGTACTTC,CASSAGQGPYEQYF
TRBD1,TRBJ1-4,few,TRBV6-5,TGTGCCAGCAGCTTAGACGGACAGGTTGAAAAACTGTTTTTT,CASSLDGQVEKLFF
TRBD1,TRBJ1-2,.,TRBV4-3,TGCGCCAGCAGCCAAGATTTATCCGGACAGGGCGGGTATGGCTACACCTTC,CASSQDLSGQGGYGYTF
.,TRBJ2-3,.,TRBV11-2,TGTGCCAGCAGCTTACAGCTCCGTGCAGATACGCAGTATTTT,CASSLQLRADTQYF
.,TRBJ1-1,.,TRBV28,TGTGCCAGCAGTACCAGACAATTGAACACTGAAGCTTTCTTT,CASSTRQLNTEAFF
.,TRBJ1-6,.,TRBV11-2,TGTGCCAGCAGCTCCCAGAAAGATAATTCACCCCTCCACTTT,CASSSQKDNSPLHF
TRBD2,TRBJ2-1,.,TRBV2,TGTGCCAGCAGTCAAGCTAGCGGGATCTACAATGAGCAGTTCTTC,CASSQASGIYNEQFF
TRBD1,TRBJ2-7,few,TRBV4-1,TGCGCCAGCACCCCCGGGACAGGTAGAACCTACGAGCAGTACTTC,CASTPGTGRTYEQYF
.,TRBJ1-6,.,TRBV5-6,TGTGCCAGCAGCCGCTATAATTCACCCCTCCACTTT,CASSRYNSPLHF
.,TRBJ1-3,.,TRBV7-7,TGTGCCAGCAGCATGACGGTCTCTGGAAACACCATATATTTT,CASSMTVSGNTIYF
.,TRBJ2-4,.,TRBV18,TGTGCCAGCTCACCACACGGACCATATCTAGCCAAAAACATTCAGTACTTC,CASSPHGPYLAKNIQYF
TRBD2,TRBJ2-3,.,TRBV7-6,TGTGCCAGCAGCTTAGTGGCGGGAGAAGTAATGAATACGCAGTATTTT,CASSLVAGEVMNTQYF
.,TRBJ2-7,.,TRBV18,TGTGCCAGCTCACCACAGCAGGAGCTCTACGAGCAGTACTTC,CASSPQQELYEQYF
TRBD1,TRBJ2-5,.,TRBV19,TGTGCCAGTGGGGGACAGGGTTTGTTTGAGACCCAGTACTTC,CASGGQGLFETQYF
.,TRBJ1-2,.,TRBV19,TGTGCCAGTAGTCCCTCGGGACGCATCCATGGCTACACCTTC,CASSPSGRIHGYTF
TRBD2,TRBJ2-2,.,TRBV18,TGTGCCAGCTCACCACCGGCGGGAGCTACCGGGGAGCTGTTTTTT,CASSPPAGATGELFF
.,TRBJ2-2,.,TRBV12-3/TRBV12-4,TGTGCCAGCAGTTTACGGGTCACCGGGGAGCTGTTTTTT,CASSLRVTGELFF
TRBD1,TRBJ2-7,.,TRBV9,TGTGCCAGCAGCGCTTCAACAGGGGGCTCCTACGAGCAGTACTTC,CASSASTGGSYEQYF
.,TRBJ1-2,.,TRBV4-1,TGCGCCAGCAGCCAGGGGATCTATGGCTACACCTTC,CASSQGIYGYTF